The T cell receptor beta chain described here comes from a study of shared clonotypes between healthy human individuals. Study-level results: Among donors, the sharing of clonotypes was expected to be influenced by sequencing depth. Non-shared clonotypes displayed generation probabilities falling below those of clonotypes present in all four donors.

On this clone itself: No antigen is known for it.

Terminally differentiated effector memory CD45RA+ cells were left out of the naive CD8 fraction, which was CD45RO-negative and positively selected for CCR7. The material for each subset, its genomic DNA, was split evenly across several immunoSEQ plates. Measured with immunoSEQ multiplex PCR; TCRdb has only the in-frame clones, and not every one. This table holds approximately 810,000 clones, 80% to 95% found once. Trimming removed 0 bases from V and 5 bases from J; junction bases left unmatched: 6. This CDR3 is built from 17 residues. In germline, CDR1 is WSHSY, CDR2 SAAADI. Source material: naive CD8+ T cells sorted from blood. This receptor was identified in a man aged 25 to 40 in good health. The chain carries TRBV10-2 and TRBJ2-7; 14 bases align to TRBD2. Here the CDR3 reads CASSESGGTSGSHEQYF. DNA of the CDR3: TGCGCCAGCAGTGAGTCGGGGGGGACTAGCGGGAGTCACGAGCAGTACTTC.